These 5 T cell receptor beta chains originate from one sample sequenced in a study of CD8 T cells in Susac syndrome. Reverse transcription of roughly 0.5 to 1 ug RNA was performed with random hexamers. TCRdb reanalysed the immunoSEQ multiplex PCR reads using MiXCR and keeps one entry per CDR3 protein. In the table there are hundreds of thousands of distinct CDR3 sequences, around 93% of which are singletons. The sample taken for sequencing was CD4+ T cells from PBMCs. Receptors originate from a human donor with multiple sclerosis.

V and J are TRBV7-3 and TRBJ2-1, with D unresolved. Germline lookup yields CDR1 SGHTA and CDR2 FQGTGA. This CDR3 has 15 residues. Trimming removed 5 bases from V and 0 bases from J, with 11 bases in between. The CDR3 sequence is CASSLSRYSYNEQFF. The CDR3 DNA sequence: TGTGCCAGCAGCCTTAGCCGATACTCCTACAATGAGCAGTTCTTC.

The chain joins TRBV5-1 to TRBJ2-7; D may match TRBD1 or TRBD2 (5 bases each). Per germline, CDR1 SGHRS and CDR2 YFSETQ. With 0 bases removed from V and 5 bases from J, the gap between germline ends came to 12 bases. The length of the CDR3 is 14 residues. CDR3 region: CASSLGGDTHEQYF. The CDR3 nucleotides read TGCGCCAGCAGCTTGGGAGGGGATACCCACGAGCAGTACTTC.

The chain links TRBV10-3 to TRBJ2-7; D call uncertain. Germline V lookup: CDR1 ENHRY, CDR2 SYGVKD. This CDR3 region has 15 residues. The V end was cut by 0 bases, the J end by 4 bases, with 13 bases between. CDR3 coding DNA: TGTGCCATCAGTGAGTCGATCGGGTCCAATTACGAGCAGTACTTC. It specifies CAISESIGSNYEQYF.

J is TRBJ1-1 and V is TRBV4-1; TRBD1 agrees at 8 bases. Trimming removed 3 bases from V and 3 bases from J; junction bases left unmatched: 9. CDR3 length: 16 residues. Germline V CDR1 and CDR2: MGHRA, YSYEKL. Here the CDR3 DNA reads TGCGCCAGCAGCCAGGGTCGGACAGGGCGGGACACTGAAGCTTTCTTT. It encodes CASSQGRTGRDTEAFF.

J is TRBJ2-1 and V is TRBV6-5; D is possibly TRBD2 (6 bases). The CDR3 contains 15 residues. The germline gives CDR1 MNHEY, CDR2 SVGAGI. Trimming took 2 bases from V and 9 from J, leaving 17 bases between them. CDR3 region: CASSYGASVRGEQFF. For the CDR3, the DNA is TGTGCCAGCAGTTACGGGGCTAGCGTGAGGGGTGAGCAGTTCTTC.